This is a list of T cell receptor beta chains from one sample in a study of cytomegalovirus exposure and HLA in healthy donors. Only in-frame clones appear in the TCRdb table, and some are missing; sequencing was by immunoSEQ multiplex PCR. The sample lists 90,000 or so clones; 55% to 85% were seen once. Sequenced: PBMCs. All receptors come from a woman between 18 and 29 years old in good health and CMV-seropositive. Each CDR3 is given with its conserved first and last residue. Each record gives: D gene, clone size, J gene, V gene, CDR3 DNA, CDR3 protein. A D gene is named only where the DNA matches it firmly. Clone size appears in some rows only: once, few, many, or a class for an expanded clone.

D: NA; size: NA; J: TRBJ1-2; V: TRBV25-1; DNA: TGTGCCAGCAGTGAATCAGGGGTAACAGGGCGTGGCTACACCTTC; CDR3: CASSESGVTGRGYTF
D: NA; size: few; J: TRBJ2-7; V: TRBV28; DNA: TGTGCCAGCAGTTTAGTGGGGGGACTGCATACCTACGAGCAGTACTTC; CDR3: CASSLVGGLHTYEQYF
D: NA; size: NA; J: TRBJ2-7; V: TRBV9; DNA: TGTGCCAGCAGCACAGACCCCCGATACGAGCAGTACTTC; CDR3: CASSTDPRYEQYF
D: TRBD2; size: few; J: TRBJ2-5; V: TRBV9; DNA: TGTGCCAGCAGCACGGGGACTACTCAAGAGACCCAGTACTTC; CDR3: CASSTGTTQETQYF
D: NA; size: few; J: TRBJ1-5; V: TRBV5-5; DNA: TGTGCCAGCAGCTTGGGCCGGGATAGCAATCAGCCCCAGCATTTT; CDR3: CASSLGRDSNQPQHF
D: TRBD1; size: NA; J: TRBJ1-2; V: TRBV7-3; DNA: TGTGCCAGCAGCCGGGGACAGGGGGTTGGCTACACCTTC; CDR3: CASSRGQGVGYTF
D: NA; size: few; J: TRBJ2-2; V: TRBV15; DNA: TGTGCCACCAGCAGAGATAACAGGAACACCGGGGAGCTGTTTTTT; CDR3: CATSRDNRNTGELFF
D: TRBD1; size: NA; J: TRBJ1-2; V: TRBV7-3; DNA: TGTGCCAGCAGTTCAACCGGGACAGGGACTGGCTACACCTTC; CDR3: CASSSTGTGTGYTF
D: TRBD1; size: NA; J: TRBJ2-4; V: TRBV18; DNA: TGTGCCAGCTCACCCTCGACAGGGGCTAGAAACATTCAGTACTTC; CDR3: CASSPSTGARNIQYF
D: TRBD2; size: NA; J: TRBJ2-7; V: TRBV14; DNA: TGTGCCAGCAGAAAAGGGACTAGCGTGTACTTC; CDR3: CASRKGTSVYF
D: NA; size: NA; J: TRBJ2-2; V: TRBV10-3; DNA: TGTGCCATCAGTGGGGTGGGGGGGAACACCGGGGAGCTGTTTTTT; CDR3: CAISGVGGNTGELFF
D: TRBD1; size: few; J: TRBJ2-1; V: TRBV7-8; DNA: TGTGCCAGCAGCTTATATGGGATCCGGGACAGGGTAATAGATGAGCAGTTCTTC; CDR3: CASSLYGIRDRVIDEQFF
D: TRBD1; size: NA; J: TRBJ1-5; V: TRBV5-6; DNA: TGTGCCAGCAGCCTGTACAGGGGCAGCTATCAGCCCCAGCATTTT; CDR3: CASSLYRGSYQPQHF
D: TRBD2; size: few; J: TRBJ2-7; V: TRBV2; DNA: TGTGCCAGCGGTGGGCTAGCGGGAGGGTCCCTGCTCGAGCAGTACTTC; CDR3: CASGGLAGGSLLEQYF
D: NA; size: NA; J: TRBJ1-2; V: TRBV9; DNA: TGTGCCAGCAGCGTAGCGCAAGGGGCTCACTATGGCTACACCTTC; CDR3: CASSVAQGAHYGYTF
D: NA; size: NA; J: TRBJ1-2; V: TRBV7-9; DNA: TGTGCCAGCAGCACTGACGGAGCACCCGTCGGCTACACCTTC; CDR3: CASSTDGAPVGYTF
D: NA; size: NA; J: TRBJ2-1; V: TRBV6-1; DNA: TGTGCCACCAGCGGAGCTTCTTCGGGTAATGAGCAGTTCTTC; CDR3: CATSGASSGNEQFF
D: NA; size: NA; J: TRBJ1-1; V: TRBV4-1; DNA: TGCGCCAGCAGCCAAAGACAGGAGTTGGCTGAAGCTTTCTTT; CDR3: CASSQRQELAEAFF
D: TRBD2; size: NA; J: TRBJ2-1; V: TRBV19; DNA: TGTGCCAGTAGTTCGGGACTAGCGGGTTTTGAGCAGTTCTTC; CDR3: CASSSGLAGFEQFF
D: NA; size: NA; J: TRBJ2-5; V: TRBV7-2; DNA: TGTGCCAGCAGCTTAGGTGATAGCGCCCGGGCCCAGTACTTC; CDR3: CASSLGDSARAQYF
D: TRBD1; size: NA; J: TRBJ2-5; V: TRBV5-1; DNA: TGCGCCAGCAGCTTGAACACAGGGGCGGGCGGGACCCAGTACTTC; CDR3: CASSLNTGAGGTQYF
D: NA; size: NA; J: TRBJ1-2; V: TRBV7-9; DNA: TGTTCCAGCAGCTTAGGCAGGGCCTATGGCTACACCTTC; CDR3: CSSSLGRAYGYTF
D: NA; size: few; J: TRBJ2-7; V: TRBV27; DNA: TGTGCCAGCAGTTTAATTCGTACCCCCTTGGTAGACGAGCAGTACTTC; CDR3: CASSLIRTPLVDEQYF
D: TRBD1; size: NA; J: TRBJ1-2; V: TRBV9; DNA: TGTGCCAGCAGCGCCGGGACAGGGGTAACAAACTATGGCTACACCTTC; CDR3: CASSAGTGVTNYGYTF